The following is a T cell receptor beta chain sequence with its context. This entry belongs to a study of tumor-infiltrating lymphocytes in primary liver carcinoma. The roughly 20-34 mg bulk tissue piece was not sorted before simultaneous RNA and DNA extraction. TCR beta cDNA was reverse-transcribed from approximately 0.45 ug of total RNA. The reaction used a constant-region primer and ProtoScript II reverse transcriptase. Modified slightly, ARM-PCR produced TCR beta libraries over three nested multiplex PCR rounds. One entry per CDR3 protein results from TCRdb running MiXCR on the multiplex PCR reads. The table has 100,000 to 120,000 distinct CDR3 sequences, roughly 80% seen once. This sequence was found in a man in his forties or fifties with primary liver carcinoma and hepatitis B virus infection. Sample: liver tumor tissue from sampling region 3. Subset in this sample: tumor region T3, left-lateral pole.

CDR3 loop: CASTQVVTAYQPQQF. Written as DNA, the CDR3 is TGTGCCAGCACCCAAGTGGTGACGGCGTATCAGCCCCAGCAGTTT. V and J are TRBV21-1 and TRBJ1-5. TRBV21-1 is a documented pseudogene. The CDR3 totals 15 residues.